The sequence of this T cell receptor (beta chain) was determined in a study of blood T cell repertoires in COVID-19. Germline V gene data show CDR1 as SNHLY and CDR2 as FYNNEI. The V end lost 8 bases, the J end lost 4 bases, and 12 bases lay between the germline ends. This CDR3 has 13 residues. Profiled with immunoSEQ multiplex PCR; TCRdb holds only in-frame clones, not every one. The sample holds 250,000 to 400,000 clones, about nine tenths seen once. Seattle researchers signed up patients amid active infection and tracked them longitudinally. The source is a woman in her 30s with COVID-19, enrolled during active disease. The chain employs TRBV2 and TRBJ1-5, with D possibly matching TRBD1 (6 bases). The specimen sequenced was peripheral blood. The CDR3 DNA reads TGTGCCAGCTGCGACAGGAGTAATCAGCCCCAGCATTTT. It encodes CASCDRSNQPQHF.